Following are 27 T cell receptor beta chains from one sample sequenced in a study of T cell clones after liver transplantation. Antigens of these TCRs are unknown. The assay was immunoSEQ multiplex PCR, and TCRdb's table has in-frame clones only and misses some. Altogether about 2,200 clones are present, roughly 29% being singletons, with the ten largest covering approximately 19%. Sequencing of dividing CFSE-low cells from the MLR defined alloreactive TCRbeta sequences. The sequenced material came from CD8+ T cells from cultured PBMCs. The receptors derive from a human patient who received a liver transplant. The T cells may partly be graft donor cells.

Relative to its sample, this clone is large. The chain joins TRBV7-9 to TRBJ2-1; TRBD2 matches at 11 bases. The CDR3 consists of 16 residues. V gave up 6 bases and J gave up 4 bases; unmatched junction bases: 8. Germline loops: CDR1 SEHNR, CDR2 FQNEAQ (reference sequence). CDR3: CASSPTSGSAYNEQFF. The CDR3, as DNA: TGTGCCAGCAGTCCAACTAGCGGGAGCGCTTACAATGAGCAGTTCTTC.

The chain links TRBV6-6 to TRBJ1-1, with D possibly matching TRBD1 (5 bases). Per the germline V gene, CDR1 is MNHNY and CDR2 is SVGAGI (reference sequence). The CDR3 is 13 amino acids. Trimming removed 2 bases at V and 11 bases at J, with 15 bases between. CDR3 DNA: TGTGCCAGCAGTTACCCGTCGGGGGTGGAGGCTTTCTTT. Its protein is CASSYPSGVEAFF.

The rearrangement links TRBV9 to TRBJ1-2, with D possibly matching TRBD1 (6 bases). CDR1 SGDLS and CDR2 YYNGEE come from the germline V gene. Trimming removed 3 bases from V and 10 bases from J, with 16 bases in between. The CDR3 covers 13 residues. As DNA, the CDR3 is TGTGCCAGCAGCGCCCGAGGGGGAGGAAACTACACCTTC. It codes for CASSARGGGNYTF.

This clone was detected only a few times. The genes are TRBV27 and TRBJ2-3; no definite D call. In germline, CDR1 is MNHEY, CDR2 SMNVEV (reference sequence). The germline V and J ends were trimmed by 2 bases and 5 bases, with 2 bases remaining between them. The CDR3 loop spans 11 amino acids. Here the CDR3 DNA reads TGTGCCAGCAGTTTAGGAGATACGCAGTATTTT. Residues: CASSLGDTQYF.

This clone counts as medium-sized (0.01 to 0.1%). The CDR3 DNA is TGTGCCAGTAGTATAGGGGGGAGCACTGAAGCTTTCTTT. This codes for CASSIGGSTEAFF. The rearrangement uses TRBV19 and TRBJ1-1; tentative D call: TRBD1 (5 bases). V dropped 1 base and J dropped 4 bases, with 7 bases sitting between them. The CDR3 is made up of 13 amino acids. Germline V gene sequence: CDR1 LNHDA, CDR2 SQIVND (reference sequence).

This sequence joins TRBV4-3 and TRBJ1-2, with TRBD1 identical over 10 bases. Per the germline V gene, CDR1 is LGHNA and CDR2 is YSLEER. CDR3 length: 15 amino acids. After removal of 0 bases from V and 9 bases from J, the junction contained 7 bases not matched to a gene. The CDR3 DNA reads as TGCGCCAGCAGCCAAGATCTTTGGACAGGGGGGAGCTACACCTTC. This encodes CASSQDLWTGGSYTF.

The J gene is TRBJ2-1, the V gene TRBV19, with 8 bases matching TRBD2. This CDR3 has 16 residues. The ends lost 3 bases at V and 6 bases at J; junction bases unmatched: 10. Germline loops: CDR1 LNHDA, CDR2 SQIVND (reference sequence). The CDR3 DNA reads as TGTGCCAGTAGTATTGGAGCGGGAGTGCTCGTCAATGAGCAGTTCTTC. Translation: CASSIGAGVLVNEQFF.

This chain uses TRBV27 with TRBJ2-7, with D maybe TRBD2 (6 bases). The V and J ends lost 5 bases and 1 base respectively, with 12 bases between them. The CDR3 spans 14 residues. Germline-derived CDR1 and CDR2 are MNHEY and SMNVEV (reference sequence). The CDR3 spells CASSALASSYEQYF. The DNA of the CDR3 is TGTGCCAGCAGTGCGCTAGCGAGTTCCTACGAGCAGTACTTC.

The chain employs TRBV2 and TRBJ2-1; 9 positions agree with TRBD1. CDR1 and CDR2 (germline): SNHLY, FYNNEI. The CDR3 has 15 residues. The trim removed 6 bases at V and 2 bases at J, leaving 5 bases unmatched. The CDR3: CASSFGQGPYNEQFF. Here the CDR3 DNA reads TGTGCCAGCAGCTTCGGACAGGGGCCCTACAATGAGCAGTTCTTC.

This chain links TRBV4-1 with TRBJ2-7; tentative D call: TRBD2 (5 bases). The CDR3 contains 14 residues. Trimming took 1 base from V and 4 from J, leaving 11 bases between them. CDR1 is MGHRA, CDR2 YSYEKL, per germline. The CDR3 reads CASSQAPSSYEQYF. The DNA of the CDR3 is TGCGCCAGCAGCCAAGCCCCTAGCTCTTACGAGCAGTACTTC.

The gene calls are TRBV7-9 and TRBJ1-2, with a weak D call TRBD1 (6 bases). The V gene lost 3 bases and the J gene lost 6 bases, with 17 bases spanning the gap. Germline-derived CDR1 and CDR2 are SEHNR and FQNEAQ (reference sequence). This CDR3 contains 15 residues. The CDR3 DNA is TGTGCCAGCAGCTTCCTCCCCCGGGACACTCATGGCTACACCTTC. It codes for CASSFLPRDTHGYTF.

DNA of the CDR3: TGTGCCAGCAGCGTTTCAGGGGGCAACACTGAAGCTTTCTTT. It encodes CASSVSGGNTEAFF. The rearrangement joins TRBV9 to TRBJ1-1; 8 bases fit TRBD1. V shed 2 bases and J 2 bases; nucleotides not matched to a gene: 2. Germline lookup yields CDR1 SGDLS and CDR2 YYNGEE. This CDR3 has 14 amino acids.

This clone showed up just a few times. J is TRBJ2-7 and V is TRBV19, with D perhaps TRBD1 or TRBD2 (5 bases each). The CDR3 has 15 amino acids. The V gene lost 2 bases and the J gene lost 3 bases, with 14 bases spanning the gap. CDR1 and CDR2 (germline): LNHDA, SQIVND (reference sequence). CDR3 sequence: CASSITGDEIYEQYF. The CDR3 DNA reads TGTGCCAGTAGTATAACCGGGGACGAGATCTACGAGCAGTACTTC. The variable domain in full, completed from reference TRBV19 and TRBJ2-7, reads DGGITQSPKYLFRKEGQNVTLSCEQNLNHDAMYWYRQDPGQGLRLIYYSQIVNDFQKGDIAEGYSVSREKKESFPLTVTSAQKNPTAFYLCASSITGDEIYEQYFGPGTRLTVT.

The V call is TRBV6-6, the J call TRBJ2-1; 8 bases fit TRBD2. The V gene's germline CDR1 is MNHNY and CDR2 SVGAGI (reference sequence). The CDR3 totals 14 residues. With 4 bases clipped from V and 4 bases from J, the junction kept 3 bases outside the gene matches. The CDR3 reads CASSLAGSYNEQFF. CDR3 DNA sequence: TGTGCCAGCAGTTTAGCGGGGTCGTACAATGAGCAGTTCTTC.

This chain joins TRBV5-1 and TRBJ2-3, with TRBD2 matching over 10 bases. The CDR3 is 16 residues long. Germline CDR1 and CDR2: SGHRS and YFSETQ. The V gene end was trimmed by 2 bases and the J gene end by 0 bases; junction bases not matched to a gene: 3. Here the CDR3 DNA reads TGCGCCAGCAGCTTACCGGGACTAGCGAGCACAGATACGCAGTATTTT. It translates to CASSLPGLASTDTQYF.

This clone is categorized as large (0.1 to 1%). The chain combines TRBV9 with TRBJ1-1; the D gene is possibly TRBD1 (5 bases). The CDR3 is 11 amino acids. Germline V CDR1 and CDR2: SGDLS, YYNGEE. Deletions cut 7 bases from V and 5 bases from J, with 9 bases between. In DNA form, the CDR3 reads TGTGCCAGCGCCGGGGGGACTGAAGCTTTCTTT. Translated, it gives CASAGGTEAFF.

The V gene is TRBV28, the J gene TRBJ2-5; D unresolved. This CDR3 has 15 residues. CDR1 is MDHEN, CDR2 SYDVKM, per germline. The V gene lost 3 bases and the J gene lost 3 bases, with 14 bases spanning the gap. The CDR3: CASSLARKEKETQYF. The CDR3 DNA reads TGTGCCAGCAGTTTGGCGCGGAAGGAAAAAGAGACCCAGTACTTC.

By proportion, this clone is medium-sized. The rearrangement joins TRBV11-2 to TRBJ2-3; 7 nucleotides line up with TRBD2. Germline V gene data show CDR1 as SGHAT and CDR2 as FQNNGV. The CDR3 runs to 14 residues. V lost 2 bases to trimming and J lost 3 bases; unmatched junction nucleotides: 2. The CDR3 bases are TGTGCCAGCAGCTTAAGTAGCGGGACAGATACGCAGTATTTT. Residues: CASSLSSGTDTQYF.

The rearrangement uses TRBV20-1 and TRBJ2-1; D is possibly TRBD1 (5 bases). Deletions cut 7 bases from V and 6 bases from J, with 10 bases between. This CDR3 contains 11 residues. The V gene's germline CDR1 is DFQATT and CDR2 SNEGSKA (reference sequence). CDR3 in DNA: TGCAGTGTTCTAAGGGGCAATGAGCAGTTCTTC. It specifies CSVLRGNEQFF.

V is TRBV19 and J is TRBJ2-3; D gene uncertain. CDR1 and CDR2 (germline): LNHDA, SQIVND (reference sequence). V lost 5 bases, J lost 2 bases, and 11 bases lay in between. The CDR3 runs 14 residues. The CDR3 bases are TGTGCCAGTAGTGGCTTAGGCCTCACAGATACGCAGTATTTT. Its translation: CASSGLGLTDTQYF.

The CDR3 DNA sequence: TGTGCCAGCAGCCCGGGGCCCGGGACTGAAGCTTTCTTT. This codes for CASSPGPGTEAFF. J is TRBJ1-1 and V is TRBV27; D is perhaps TRBD1 (5 bases). V shed 6 bases and J shed 5 bases, with 13 bases lying between them. CDR3 size: 13 residues. Germline CDR1 and CDR2: MNHEY and SMNVEV (reference sequence).

The rearrangement uses TRBV7-6 and TRBJ2-1, with D possibly called TRBD1 or TRBD2 (5 bases each). The V end was cut by 5 bases, the J end by 6 bases, with 14 bases between. The CDR3 has 14 amino acids. CDR1 SGHVS and CDR2 FNYEAQ come from the germline V gene. CDR3 sequence reads: CASSITSGANEQFF. The CDR3 nucleotides read TGTGCCAGCAGCATTACTAGTGGGGCCAATGAGCAGTTCTTC.

The chain has TRBV27 and TRBJ2-7; D possibly corresponds to TRBD1 (6 bases). Germline values: CDR1 MNHEY, CDR2 SMNVEV (reference sequence). CDR3 size: 11 residues. The germline V and J ends were trimmed by 8 bases and 3 bases, with 8 bases remaining between them. DNA of the CDR3: TGTGCCAGCGGACAGTACTACGAGCAGTACTTC. Its protein product is CASGQYYEQYF.

The chain links TRBV6-1 to TRBJ1-5; 9 bases are shared with TRBD1. Trimming took 5 bases from V and 7 from J; bases not matched to a gene: 3. Germline V gene data show CDR1 as MNHNS and CDR2 as SASEGT. This CDR3 spans 13 amino acids. CDR3 in amino acids: CASSTGGRQPQHF. The CDR3 nucleotides read TGTGCCAGCAGTACAGGGGGCAGACAGCCCCAGCATTTT.

By its share, this clone is medium-sized (0.01 to 0.1%). The chain is built from TRBV6-5 and TRBJ2-2; D is perhaps TRBD2 (5 bases). V lost 8 bases to trimming and J lost 0 bases, with 10 bases between them. CDR1 and CDR2 from the germline V gene are MNHEY and SVGAGI. The CDR3 has 14 residues. The CDR3 nucleotides read TGTGCCAGCTGGGGAGTCTCGAACACCGGGGAGCTGTTTTTT. Its translation is CASWGVSNTGELFF.

This chain connects TRBV27 to TRBJ2-1; 10 bases map to TRBD2. After removal of 10 bases from V and 4 bases from J, the junction contained 19 bases not matched to a gene. Germline V gene data show CDR1 as MNHEY and CDR2 as SMNVEV (reference sequence). This CDR3 is 18 amino acids long. The CDR3 is CATSPGGSGRIGYNEQFF. The DNA for the CDR3 is TGTGCCACATCTCCTGGGGGTAGCGGGAGGATTGGTTACAATGAGCAGTTCTTC.

This chain links TRBV27 with TRBJ2-7, with TRBD2 as a possible D gene (6 bases). With 4 bases removed from V and 7 bases from J, the gap between germline ends came to 11 bases. The germline gives CDR1 MNHEY, CDR2 SMNVEV (reference sequence). The CDR3 is made up of 12 amino acids. CDR3 coding DNA: TGTGCCAGCAGTTCCCCGGGGAGGGAGCAGTACTTC. This encodes CASSSPGREQYF.